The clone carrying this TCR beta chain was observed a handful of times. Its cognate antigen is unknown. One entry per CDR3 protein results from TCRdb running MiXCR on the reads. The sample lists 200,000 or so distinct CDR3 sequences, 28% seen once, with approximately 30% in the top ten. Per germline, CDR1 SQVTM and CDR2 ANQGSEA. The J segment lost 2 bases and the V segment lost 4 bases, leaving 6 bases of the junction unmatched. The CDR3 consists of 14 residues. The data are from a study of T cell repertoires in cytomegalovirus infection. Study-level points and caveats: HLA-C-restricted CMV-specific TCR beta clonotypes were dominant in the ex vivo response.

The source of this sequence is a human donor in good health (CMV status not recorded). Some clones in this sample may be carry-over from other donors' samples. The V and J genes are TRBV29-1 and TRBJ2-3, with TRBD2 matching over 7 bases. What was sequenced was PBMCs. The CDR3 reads CSVVAAGSTDTQYF. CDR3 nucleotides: TGCAGCGTTGTAGCAGCGGGGTCCACAGATACGCAGTATTTT.